These 9 T cell receptor beta chains were all obtained from the same sample, sequenced in a study of somatic mutations in cytotoxic T cells in rheumatoid arthritis. The repertoire was sequenced with immunoSEQ multiplex PCR; TCRdb's copy has only in-frame clones and lacks some. The sample lists 25,000 to 35,000 clones, approximately 78% occurring once. Sequenced material: CD8+ T cells sorted from blood. The receptors were gathered from an adult with rheumatoid arthritis.

J is TRBJ1-3 and V is TRBV19; the match to TRBD1 covers 9 bases. With 3 bases clipped from V and 1 base from J, the junction kept 1 base outside the gene matches. Per the germline V gene, CDR1 is LNHDA and CDR2 is SQIVND (reference sequence). This CDR3 contains 15 residues. DNA for the CDR3: TGTGCCAGTAGTATGGGACAGGGTTCTGGAAACACCATATATTTT. Translation: CASSMGQGSGNTIYF.

The rearrangement uses TRBV6-6 and TRBJ2-1; 8 nucleotides align to TRBD2. Losses at the gene ends were 6 bases for V and 3 bases for J; bases not matched to a gene: 7. The CDR3 length is 15 residues. Germline V gene sequence: CDR1 MNHNY, CDR2 SVGAGI (reference sequence). The CDR3 DNA is TGTGCCAGCAGCCTTAGCGGGACCCTCTACAATGAGCAGTTCTTC. Its protein product is CASSLSGTLYNEQFF.

This clone was recorded once. The chain employs TRBV6-6 and TRBJ1-2, with D tentatively TRBD1 (5 bases). Germline values: CDR1 MNHNY, CDR2 SVGAGI (reference sequence). This CDR3 has 13 amino acids. The V and J ends lost 5 bases and 5 bases respectively, with 12 bases between them. CDR3 coding DNA: TGTGCCAGCAGTACAGGAACCGGGTATGGCTACACCTTC. Translated, it gives CASSTGTGYGYTF.

CDR3 DNA: TGTGCCAGCAGCGTAGCTAGGGAGCTAGTGGTCGATGAGCAGTTCTTC. It is translated as CASSVARELVVDEQFF. The chain couples TRBV9 to TRBJ2-1, with D possibly matching TRBD2 (5 bases). Trimming cost V 0 bases and J 8 bases, with 18 bases left between them. CDR3 length: 16 amino acids. In germline, CDR1 is SGDLS, CDR2 YYNGEE.

This chain joins TRBV9 and TRBJ1-2, with D unclear. V lost 6 bases, J lost 2 bases, and 5 bases lay in between. Germline-derived CDR1 and CDR2 are SGDLS and YYNGEE. The CDR3 is 11 residues long. The DNA for the CDR3 is TGTGCCAGCACCGGCAACTATGGCTACACCTTC. Its protein product is CASTGNYGYTF. Full variable domain (remainder filled in from reference TRBV9 and TRBJ1-2): DSGVTQTPKHLITATGQRVTLRCSPRSGDLSVYWYQQSLDQGLQFLIQYYNGEERAKGNILERFSAQQFPDLHSELNLSSLELGDSALYFCASTGNYGYTFGSGTRLTVV.

The chain carries TRBV10-1 and TRBJ2-5, with D perhaps matching TRBD2 (6 bases). Between the trimmed V and J ends, which lost 0 bases and 4 bases, there was a span of 12 bases. This CDR3 region has 15 residues. The germline gives CDR1 WNHNN, CDR2 SYGVQD (reference sequence). The CDR3 DNA reads as TGCGCCAGCAGTGAGTCGGGGAGACTAGGAGAGACCCAGTACTTC. Protein sequence: CASSESGRLGETQYF.

The chain combines TRBV9 with TRBJ2-1; no reliable D call. CDR1 is SGDLS and CDR2 is YYNGEE in the germline V gene. The CDR3 contains 15 residues. V gave up 1 base and J gave up 5 bases, with 13 bases separating them. The CDR3 loop reads CASSVPHRPDNEQFF. Here the CDR3 DNA reads TGTGCCAGCAGCGTACCTCACCGGCCGGACAATGAGCAGTTCTTC. The complete variable domain, with remaining parts taken from reference TRBV9 and TRBJ2-1, reads DSGVTQTPKHLITATGQRVTLRCSPRSGDLSVYWYQQSLDQGLQFLIQYYNGEERAKGNILERFSAQQFPDLHSELNLSSLELGDSALYFCASSVPHRPDNEQFFGPGTRLTVL.

J is TRBJ2-7 and V is TRBV14; TRBD2 might be the D (5 bases). Between the trimmed V and J ends, which lost 0 bases and 6 bases, there was a span of 12 bases. Looked up from germline, CDR1 is SGHDN and CDR2 is FVKESK. This CDR3 comprises 14 residues. The CDR3 loop reads CASSQDREGGEQYF. In DNA form, the CDR3 reads TGTGCCAGCAGCCAAGATCGAGAGGGCGGCGAGCAGTACTTC.

This sequence joins TRBV5-1 and TRBJ2-1; D possibly uses TRBD1 or TRBD2 (6 bases each). Deletions cut 7 bases from V and 4 bases from J, with 18 bases between. Germline V gene data show CDR1 as SGHRS and CDR2 as YFSETQ. The CDR3 is 15 amino acids. CDR3 nucleotide sequence: TGCGCCAGCCGTCAGGAGGGGGTATATTACAATGAGCAGTTCTTC. Its translation: CASRQEGVYYNEQFF.